This T cell receptor beta chain comes out of a study of a mutant IDH1 vaccine in newly diagnosed glioma (TCRdb year 2021). Regarding the study in general: Vaccination began 4-6 weeks after radiotherapy alone, or alongside temozolomide cycles in the chemotherapy-containing groups. Six visits were used for peripheral blood collection: V03 (baseline), V05, V07, V10, V12 and V13. For exploratory analyses, about two dozen treated patients had longitudinal TCRB deep sequencing done wherever samples were available. The roughly 35 treated patients were approximately 62% male and roughly 40% female, with a mean age of approximately 40 years. Visit V12 was the week-35 safety follow-up and visit V13 was the week-47 end of study. Before enrollment, patients had received standard therapy of radiotherapy alone, temozolomide alone, or radiochemotherapy with temozolomide; most received the combination.

Broader findings and caveats from the paper: PBMC samples for TCRB deep sequencing were selected based on availability. Across multiple MHC alleles, vaccine-induced immune responses were seen in 85% to 95% of patients. Changes in the top peripheral T cell clonotypes picked up by TCRB sequencing did not appear to be linked to pseudoprogression. It was noted by the authors that analyses of patient blood samples could not be reproduced owing to sample limitations.

At the junction V is shortened by 7 bases and J by 2 bases, with 11 bases in between. The germline V gene supplies CDR1 SNHLY and CDR2 FYNNEI. Reading from cysteine to phenylalanine, the CDR3 counts 13 amino acids. Just CDR3 DNA is preserved here, 39 bases in frame from base 1. Library preparation employed the immunoSEQ multiplex PCR assay. Rearranged TCR beta chain sequences were amplified with the hsTCRB Kit following the manufacturer's protocol. Sequencing of TCRB libraries was carried out on an Illumina MiSeq. Per the original workflow: The kit vendor's proprietary platform handled demultiplexing, trimming and gene mapping. Imported from immuneACCESS, the table was reduced by TCRdb to in-frame sequences with V and J called. These copies leave out some clones; in studies compared against another copy, an unresolved V gene accounts for under half, and the cause of the remainder is not known. That table supplies the V and J calls and clone size; D and trimming were determined from the DNA. The sample records 30,000 to 40,000 clones, roughly 80% of which are singletons. In total, the top ten clones hold 7.1% of the sample.

In light of the paper, this sample's time point label describes: week 35, safety follow-up. Every vaccine dose consisted of 300 ug of a 20-mer mutant IDH1 peptide in Montanide, administered subcutaneously together with topical imiquimod. Patients were given eight vaccinations, in weeks 1, 3, 5, 7, 11, 15, 19 and 23, which matched visits V03 through V10. Newly diagnosed WHO grade 3 or 4 IDH1-mutant astrocytomas showing loss of nuclear ATRX were present in the donors. The samples were drawn from NOA16, a multicentre, single-arm, open-label phase I trial in Germany that tested a mutant IDH1 peptide vaccine in humans for the first time. Genomic DNA for TCRB sequencing was extracted from EDTA blood using the DNeasy Blood and Tissue Kit. To note about this clone: Which antigen it targets is not known. Base-call qualities are not available, and no considerably larger clone is one nucleotide away.

Specimen: PBMCs, collected from a glioma patient whose treatment included an IDH1 peptide vaccine. This TCR came from a woman younger than 35 with glioma. The chain uses TRBV2 and TRBJ1-1; a tentative D call is TRBD1 (5 bases match). This receptor carries the CDR3 CASIPGENTEAFF. The nucleotide sequence reads TGTGCCAGCATTCCGGGGGAAAACACTGAAGCTTTCTTT.